This T cell receptor beta chain appears in the sequencing data of a study of T cell responses to AZD1222 COVID-19 vaccine. Sequencing used immunoSEQ multiplex PCR; TCRdb keeps in-frame clones, though not all of them. The repertoire includes 130,000 to 150,000 clones, approximately 86% of them detected once, and about 5.4% sits in the top ten. This receptor was obtained from an adult who received the MenACWY meningococcal vaccine as a control. The sample here was peripheral blood, taken 28 days after the second dose of the MenACWY control vaccine.

The CDR3 region has the DNA TGCGCCAGCAGCCAAGACACTGCGGTCGAGCAGTTCTTC. This codes for CASSQDTAVEQFF. The chain has TRBV4-3 and TRBJ2-1; D not certain. Looked up from germline, CDR1 is LGHNA and CDR2 is YSLEER. The CDR3 contains 13 residues. Trimming cost V 0 bases and J 10 bases, with 10 bases left between them.